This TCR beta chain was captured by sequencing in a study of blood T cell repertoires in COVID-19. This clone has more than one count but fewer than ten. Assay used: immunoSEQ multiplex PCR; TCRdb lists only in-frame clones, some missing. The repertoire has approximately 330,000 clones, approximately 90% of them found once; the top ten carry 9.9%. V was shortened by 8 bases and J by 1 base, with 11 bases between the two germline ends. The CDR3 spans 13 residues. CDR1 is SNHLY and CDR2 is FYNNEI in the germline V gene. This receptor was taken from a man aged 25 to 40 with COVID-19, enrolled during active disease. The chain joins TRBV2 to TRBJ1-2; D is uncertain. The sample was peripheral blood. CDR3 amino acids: CASLRGFNYGYTF. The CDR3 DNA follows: TGTGCCAGCTTAAGAGGGTTTAACTATGGCTACACCTTC.